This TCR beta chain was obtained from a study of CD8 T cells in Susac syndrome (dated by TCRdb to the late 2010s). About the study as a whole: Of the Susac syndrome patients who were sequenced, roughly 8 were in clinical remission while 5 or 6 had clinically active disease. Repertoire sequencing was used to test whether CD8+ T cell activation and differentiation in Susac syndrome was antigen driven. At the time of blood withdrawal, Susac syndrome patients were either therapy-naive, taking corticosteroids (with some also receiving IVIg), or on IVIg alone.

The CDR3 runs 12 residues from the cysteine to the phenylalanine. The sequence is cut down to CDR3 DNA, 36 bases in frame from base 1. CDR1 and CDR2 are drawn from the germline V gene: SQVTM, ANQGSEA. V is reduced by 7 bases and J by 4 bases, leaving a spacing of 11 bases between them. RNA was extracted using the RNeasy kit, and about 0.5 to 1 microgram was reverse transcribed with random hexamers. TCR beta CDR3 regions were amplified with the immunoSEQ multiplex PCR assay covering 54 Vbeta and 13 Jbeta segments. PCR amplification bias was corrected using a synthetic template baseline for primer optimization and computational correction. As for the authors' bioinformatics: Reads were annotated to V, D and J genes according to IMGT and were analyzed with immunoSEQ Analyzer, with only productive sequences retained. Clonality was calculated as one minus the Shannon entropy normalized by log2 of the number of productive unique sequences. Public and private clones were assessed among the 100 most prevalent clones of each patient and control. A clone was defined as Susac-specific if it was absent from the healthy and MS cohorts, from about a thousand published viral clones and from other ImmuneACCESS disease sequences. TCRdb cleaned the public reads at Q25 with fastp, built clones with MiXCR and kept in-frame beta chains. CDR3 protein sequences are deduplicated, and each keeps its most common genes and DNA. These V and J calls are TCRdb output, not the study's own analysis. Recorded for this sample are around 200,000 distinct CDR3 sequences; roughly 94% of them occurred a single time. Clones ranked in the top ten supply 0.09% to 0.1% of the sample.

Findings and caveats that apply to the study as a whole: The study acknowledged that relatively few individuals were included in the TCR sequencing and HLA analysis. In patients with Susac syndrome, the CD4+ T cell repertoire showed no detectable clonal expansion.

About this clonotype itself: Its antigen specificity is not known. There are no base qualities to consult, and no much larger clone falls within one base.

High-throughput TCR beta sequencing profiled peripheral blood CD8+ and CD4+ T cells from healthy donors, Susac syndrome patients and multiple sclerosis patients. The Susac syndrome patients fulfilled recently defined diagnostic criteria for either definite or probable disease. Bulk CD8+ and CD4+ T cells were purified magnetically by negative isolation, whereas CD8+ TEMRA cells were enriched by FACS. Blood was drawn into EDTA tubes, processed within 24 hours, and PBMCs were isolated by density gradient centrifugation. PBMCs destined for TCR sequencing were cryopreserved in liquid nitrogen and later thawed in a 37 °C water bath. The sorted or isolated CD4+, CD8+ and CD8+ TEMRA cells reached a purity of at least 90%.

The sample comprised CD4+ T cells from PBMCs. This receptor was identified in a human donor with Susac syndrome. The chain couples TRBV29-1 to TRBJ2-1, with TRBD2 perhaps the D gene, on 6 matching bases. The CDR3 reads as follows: CSGDGGYNEQFF. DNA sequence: TGCAGCGGCGACGGGGGTTACAATGAGCAGTTCTTC.